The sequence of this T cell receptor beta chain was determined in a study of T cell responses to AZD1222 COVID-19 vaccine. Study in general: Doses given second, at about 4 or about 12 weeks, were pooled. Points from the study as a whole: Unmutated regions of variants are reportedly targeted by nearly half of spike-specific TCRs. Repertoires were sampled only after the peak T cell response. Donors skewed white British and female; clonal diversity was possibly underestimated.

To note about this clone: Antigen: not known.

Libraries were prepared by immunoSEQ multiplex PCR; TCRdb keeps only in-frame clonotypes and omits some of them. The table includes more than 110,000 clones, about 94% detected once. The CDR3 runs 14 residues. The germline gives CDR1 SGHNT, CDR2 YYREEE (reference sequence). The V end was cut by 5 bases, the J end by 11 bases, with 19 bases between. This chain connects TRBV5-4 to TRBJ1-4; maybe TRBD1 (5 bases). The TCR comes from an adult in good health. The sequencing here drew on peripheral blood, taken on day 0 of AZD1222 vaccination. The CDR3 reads CASSKGTTNAKLFF. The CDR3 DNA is TGTGCCAGCAGTAAAGGGACGACCAATGCTAAACTGTTTTTT. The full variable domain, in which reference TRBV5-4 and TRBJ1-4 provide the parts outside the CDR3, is ETGVTQSPTHLIKTRGQQVTLRCSSQSGHNTVSWYQQALGQGPQFIFQYYREEENGRGNFPPRFSGLQFPNYSSELNVNALELDDSALYLCASSKGTTNAKLFFGSGTQLSVL.